A selection of T cell receptor beta chains follows, all from one sample in a study of control samples from healthy donors and cancer patients. Assay: immunoSEQ multiplex PCR; the TCRdb copy retains only in-frame clones and omits some. Of about 160,000 clones detected, 90% to 95% appear once; the ten largest clones hold more than 8%. Sequencing input: blood. These receptors all stem from a woman between 40 and 50 years old in good health. Each CDR3 is given with its conserved first and last residue. D genes are given only for firm matches. Where a row states a size, it is once, few, many or the class of an expanded clone; other rows omit it.

- 18 - TRBJ1-2 TRBV18 TGTGCCAGCTCACCACCGGGTAAATTTAGCGTCTACGATTATGGCTACACCTTC CASSPPGKFSVYDYGYTF
- 14 - TRBJ1-2 TRBV21-1 TGTGCCAGCAGCAGCGAGGGGTGCAACTATGGCTACACCTTC CASSSEGCNYGYTF
- 15 TRBD1 TRBJ2-7 TRBV18 TGTGCCAGCTCACCCATAGGACAGGGAGACTACGAGCAGTACTTC CASSPIGQGDYEQYF
- 17 - TRBJ1-3 TRBV3-1/TRBV3-2 TGTGCCAGCAGCCAAGAATACAGGGTAGCGCCTGGAAACACCATATATTTT CASSQEYRVAPGNTIYF
- 16 TRBD2 TRBJ2-1 TRBV10-3 TGTGCCATCAGTGAGCGGGCGGGAGTCTATGGAAATGAGCAGTTCTTC CAISERAGVYGNEQFF
once 13 - TRBJ1-4 TRBV5-1 TGCGCCAGCAGCGTCGAGTCGGATGAAAAACTGTTTTTT CASSVESDEKLFF
- 15 TRBD1 TRBJ2-1 TRBV9 TGTGCCAGCAGCGTTTCACAGGGGGCCGATAATGAGCAGTTCTTC CASSVSQGADNEQFF
- 15 TRBD2 TRBJ2-1 TRBV9 TGTGCCAGCAGTCGAGCGGGGCTCCTCTACAATGAGCAGTTCTTC CASSRAGLLYNEQFF
- 14 - TRBJ1-1 TRBV27 TGTGCCAGCAGTCGAGAAGACAGTCGCACTGAAGCTTTCTTT CASSREDSRTEAFF
- 14 - TRBJ2-5 TRBV25-1 TGTGCCAGCAGGGCCGATTTGGGGGGAGAGACCCAGTACTTC CASRADLGGETQYF
- 13 - TRBJ2-5 TRBV6-5 TGTGCCAGCAGGGCACAGGTGGCCGAGACCCAGTACTTC CASRAQVAETQYF
- 13 - TRBJ2-3 TRBV19 TGTGCCAGTAGTATAGTAGGGACAGATACGCAGTATTTT CASSIVGTDTQYF
- 13 - TRBJ2-5 TRBV3-1/TRBV3-2 TGTGCCAGCAGCTCGCCTAGCGCCCAGACCCAGTACTTC CASSSPSAQTQYF
- 13 - TRBJ2-7 TRBV5-6 TGTGCCAGCAGCCAGACAGGTCCCTACGAGCAGTACTTC CASSQTGPYEQYF
- 14 TRBD1 TRBJ1-4 TRBV18 TGTGCCAGCTCATCGACAGGGGTGGATGAAAAACTGTTTTTT CASSSTGVDEKLFF
- 15 - TRBJ1-4 TRBV7-2 TGTGCCAGCAGCAACCAGCGAGCAACTAATGAAAAACTGTTTTTT CASSNQRATNEKLFF
- 16 - TRBJ2-2 TRBV9 TGTGCCAGCAGCGTAGTTGTGACAGCTGGAACCGGGGAGCTGTTTTTT CASSVVVTAGTGELFF
- 17 - TRBJ1-6 TRBV2 TGTGCCAGCAGTGAAGTACCTTTAAGCTCCTATAATTCACCCCTCCACTTT CASSEVPLSSYNSPLHF
once 16 TRBD2 TRBJ2-5 TRBV4-3 TGCGCCAGCAGCCACCTTAGCGGGGGGGCCGTTGAGACCCAGTACTTC CASSHLSGGAVETQYF
- 14 TRBD2 TRBJ2-5 TRBV6-6 TGTGCCAGCAGGGCGAGTAGCGGGGTTGAGACCCAGTACTTC CASRASSGVETQYF
- 14 - TRBJ1-1 TRBV6-2/TRBV6-3 TGTGCCAGCAGTTACTCAGGAGCGAACACTGAAGCTTTCTTT CASSYSGANTEAFF
once 14 - TRBJ2-1 TRBV3-1/TRBV3-2 TGTGCCAGCAGCCACCAGCTAAGGGGCAATGAGCAGTTCTTC CASSHQLRGNEQFF
- 14 - TRBJ2-7 TRBV10-2 TGCGCCAGCCTCCCTCAGAAACTGAGCTACGAGCAGTACTTC CASLPQKLSYEQYF
- 17 TRBD2 TRBJ2-3 TRBV5-8 TGTGCCAGCAGCGGAATAGCGGGGGGGACCTCCTTCGATACGCAGTATTTT CASSGIAGGTSFDTQYF
- 16 TRBD2 TRBJ2-1 TRBV11-3 TGTGCCAGCAGCTTAGGACTAGCGGGGGACTACAATGAGCAGTTCTTC CASSLGLAGDYNEQFF
- 15 - TRBJ1-2 TRBV5-4 TGTGCCAGCAGCTTCATTTCGGCAAAACGGTATGGCTACACCTTC CASSFISAKRYGYTF
- 13 - TRBJ1-5 TRBV12-3/TRBV12-4 TGTGCCAGCAGTTTACTCGGAGAAGGGTCCCAGCATTTT CASSLLGEGSQHF
- 17 - TRBJ2-7 TRBV18 TGTGCCAGCTCACCACTCGAGGCTTCCCGACTAACTTACGAGCAGTACTTC CASSPLEASRLTYEQYF
- 15 - TRBJ1-6 TRBV7-6 TGTGCCAGCAGCTATGAGGATGGAACCAATTCACCCCTCCACTTT CASSYEDGTNSPLHF
- 11 - TRBJ1-1 TRBV29-1 TGCAGCGTCCTCGGGCCGGGAGTAGCTTTCTTT CSVLGPGVAFF
- 14 TRBD1 TRBJ2-5 TRBV5-1 TGCGCCAGCAGCTTGGACAGGGGGGATGAGACCCAGTACTTC CASSLDRGDETQYF
- 16 - TRBJ1-1 TRBV3-1/TRBV3-2 TGTGCCAGCAGCCGAGACCCAGCGGGGCGAGTTACTGAAGCTTTCTTT CASSRDPAGRVTEAFF
once 14 - TRBJ1-1 TRBV9 TGTGCCAGCAGCACGACGGTGCTGAACACTGAAGCTTTCTTT CASSTTVLNTEAFF
- 14 - TRBJ1-3 TRBV6-2/TRBV6-3 TGTGCCAGCAGTTACGGGAGCTCTGGAAACACCATATATTTT CASSYGSSGNTIYF
once 15 TRBD1 TRBJ1-2 TRBV6-6 TGTGCCAGCAGGCAGACAGGGGATACTAACTATGGCTACACCTTC CASRQTGDTNYGYTF
- 16 TRBD2 TRBJ2-1 TRBV11-2 TGTGCCAGCAGCTTAGAGTTGGGACTAGTGTACAATGAGCAGTTCTTC CASSLELGLVYNEQFF
- 15 TRBD1 TRBJ2-7 TRBV19 TGTGCCAGTAGGAGGGGACAGGGGCTTTCCTACGAGCAGTACTTC CASRRGQGLSYEQYF
- 15 - TRBJ2-7 TRBV2 TGTGCCAAAGGACCAGGACAGAGCCGGAATCGGGAGCAGTACTTC CAKGPGQSRNREQYF
- 12 TRBD1 TRBJ1-1 TRBV10-2 TGCGCCAGCAGACAGGGGGACACTGAAGCTTTCTTT CASRQGDTEAFF
- 14 - TRBJ1-1 TRBV7-3 TGTGCCAGCAGATCAGGAAGCATGAACACTGAAGCTTTCTTT CASRSGSMNTEAFF
- 13 - TRBJ2-5 TRBV7-7 TGTGCTAGCAGCTTTGAGGCCGAAGAGACCCAGTACTTC CASSFEAEETQYF
few 16 TRBD1 TRBJ1-4 TRBV5-5 TGTGCCAGCAGCACGCAACAGGGGGCGCCTGGCGAAAAACTGTTTTTT CASSTQQGAPGEKLFF
- 11 - TRBJ1-2 TRBV30 TGTGCCTGGACCGTGGGCTATGGCTACACCTTC CAWTVGYGYTF
- 17 TRBD1 TRBJ1-2 TRBV18 TGTGCCAGCTCACCAAACGTCGGGACAGTAGCTAACTATGGCTACACCTTC CASSPNVGTVANYGYTF
- 15 - TRBJ1-2 TRBV19 TGTGCCAGTAGTATAGATCCGGGGAGAAACTATGGCTACACCTTC CASSIDPGRNYGYTF
- 13 TRBD1 TRBJ2-7 TRBV27 TGTGCCAGCAGACAGGGGGCTTCCTACGAGCAGTACTTC CASRQGASYEQYF
- 16 - TRBJ1-3 TRBV6-6 TGTGCCAGCAGCATACAGTCCTCTTCTTCTGGAAACACCATATATTTT CASSIQSSSSGNTIYF
- 16 TRBD2 TRBJ2-3 TRBV30 TGTGCCTGGGGGGTTGGACTAGCCGGTCGGGCAGATACGCAGTATTTT CAWGVGLAGRADTQYF
- 14 - TRBJ1-2 TRBV12-5 TGTGCTAGTGGTTTGGTAAGGCAGGAGGGCGGCTACACCTTC CASGLVRQEGGYTF
- 14 TRBD1 TRBJ1-1 TRBV2 TGTGCCAGCAGTGAGACGACAGGGGTCACTGAAGCTTTCTTT CASSETTGVTEAFF
- 13 - TRBJ2-7 TRBV6-5 TGTGCCAGCAGTCCCCAGGGGGGGAGCGAGCAGTACTTC CASSPQGGSEQYF
- 13 - TRBJ1-2 TRBV7-9 TGTGCCAGCAGCTTTCCTTCATCGGGTGGCTACACCTTC CASSFPSSGGYTF
- 9 TRBD2 TRBJ2-4 TRBV6-4 TGTGCCAGCATATCCGGGGGGGACTTC CASISGGDF
- 13 - TRBJ1-2 TRBV5-8 TGTGCCAGCAGCTTGACAGGGTTTTTTGGCTACACCTTC CASSLTGFFGYTF
- 17 TRBD2 TRBJ2-1 TRBV11-2 TGTGCCAGCAGCACGCTAGCGGGAGGTCACACCTACAATGAGCAGTTCTTC CASSTLAGGHTYNEQFF
- 15 TRBD2 TRBJ2-1 TRBV11-2 TGTGCCAGCAGCTTAGTAGCGGGAGTTCACAATGAGCAGTTCTTC CASSLVAGVHNEQFF
- 13 TRBD1 TRBJ2-5 TRBV5-1 TGCGCCAGCAGCGCCAACAGGGGGGAGACCCAGTACTTC CASSANRGETQYF